This T cell receptor (beta chain) was sequenced for a study of beta chain features in type 1 diabetes. Study-wide context: The patient and healthy donor groups were comparable for age, gender and cell yields. The study's findings and limits: Among patients with Type 1 diabetes, TCRB CDR3s were moderately but significantly shorter in every one of the four CD4+ subsets. Shorter templates might be favored by PCR, equally in patients and controls.

Blood was collected once per donor into heparin, averaging approximately 0.12 L. Reverse transcription of all isolated RNA meant that expressed TCRB transcripts were sequenced. Mean read depth for naive, central memory and regulatory T cell samples was some 3.8 million reads. The repertoire was sequenced with immunoSEQ multiplex PCR; TCRdb's copy has only in-frame clones and lacks some. The repertoire holds roughly 240,000 clones, with 24% as singletons. Germline V gives CDR1 SNHLY, CDR2 FYNNEI. V lost 5 bases and J lost 7; bases outside the gene matches: 6. The CDR3 runs to 15 residues. In regard to this clone: The antigen is not known.

The genes are TRBV2 and TRBJ2-1; 12 bases map to TRBD2. The clonotype comes from a woman younger than 45 with type 1 diabetes. Sequencing was done on a sample of naive CD4+ T cells from blood. The CDR3 reads CASSPGLAGANEQFF. In nucleotides, the CDR3 is TGTGCCAGCAGTCCGGGACTAGCGGGTGCAAATGAGCAGTTCTTC.